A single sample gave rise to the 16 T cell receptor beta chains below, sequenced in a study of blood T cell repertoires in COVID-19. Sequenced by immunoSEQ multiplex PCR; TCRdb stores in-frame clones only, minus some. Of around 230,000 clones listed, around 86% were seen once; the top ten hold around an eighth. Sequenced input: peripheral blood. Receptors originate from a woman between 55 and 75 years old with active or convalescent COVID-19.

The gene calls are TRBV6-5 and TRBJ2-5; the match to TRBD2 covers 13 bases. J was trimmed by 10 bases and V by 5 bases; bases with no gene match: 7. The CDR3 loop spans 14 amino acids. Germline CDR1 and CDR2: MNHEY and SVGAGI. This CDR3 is CASSTGLAGAVQYF. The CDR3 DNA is TGTGCCAGCAGTACCGGACTAGCGGGGGCGGTCCAGTACTTC.

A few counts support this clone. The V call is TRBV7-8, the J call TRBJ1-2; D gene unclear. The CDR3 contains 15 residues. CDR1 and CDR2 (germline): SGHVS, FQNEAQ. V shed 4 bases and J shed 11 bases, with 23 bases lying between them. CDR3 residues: CASSSTAQVGLRYTF. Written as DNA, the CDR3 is TGTGCCAGCAGCTCTACTGCGCAGGTTGGGCTAAGGTACACCTTC.

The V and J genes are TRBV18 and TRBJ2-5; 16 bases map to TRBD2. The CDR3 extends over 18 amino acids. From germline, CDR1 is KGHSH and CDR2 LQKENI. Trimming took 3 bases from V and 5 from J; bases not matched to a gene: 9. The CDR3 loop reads CASSPSGLAGGRTETQYF. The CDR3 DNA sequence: TGTGCCAGCTCACCTTCGGGACTAGCGGGGGGGCGCACGGAGACCCAGTACTTC.

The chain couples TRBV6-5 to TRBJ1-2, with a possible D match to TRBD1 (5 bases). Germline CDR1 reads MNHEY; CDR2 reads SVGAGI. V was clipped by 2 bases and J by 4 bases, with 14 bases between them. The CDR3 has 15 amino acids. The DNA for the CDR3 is TGTGCCAGCAGTTACGGGGGAGGGGCTACCTATGGCTACACCTTC. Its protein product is CASSYGGGATYGYTF.

CDR3 loop: CASSQDQGQGAYGYTF. CDR3 nucleotides: TGCGCCAGCAGCCAAGATCAGGGACAGGGGGCCTATGGCTACACCTTC. This chain connects TRBV4-1 to TRBJ1-2; 12 bases are a match to TRBD1. Per the germline V gene, CDR1 is MGHRA and CDR2 is YSYEKL. This CDR3 has 16 residues. Losses at the gene ends were 0 bases for V and 4 bases for J; bases not matched to a gene: 3.

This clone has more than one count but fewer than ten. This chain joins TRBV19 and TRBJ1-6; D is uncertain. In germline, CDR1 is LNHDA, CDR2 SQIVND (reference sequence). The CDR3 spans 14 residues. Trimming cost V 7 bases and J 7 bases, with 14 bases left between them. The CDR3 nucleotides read TGTGCCAGTATCTCCCGGGAACGGAATTCACCCCTCCACTTT. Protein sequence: CASISRERNSPLHF.

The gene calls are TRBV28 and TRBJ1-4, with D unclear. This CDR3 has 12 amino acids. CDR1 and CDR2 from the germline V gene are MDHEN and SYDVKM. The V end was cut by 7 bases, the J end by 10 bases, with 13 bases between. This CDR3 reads CASTSNSGKLFF. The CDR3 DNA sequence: TGTGCCAGCACCTCTAACTCGGGAAAACTGTTTTTT.

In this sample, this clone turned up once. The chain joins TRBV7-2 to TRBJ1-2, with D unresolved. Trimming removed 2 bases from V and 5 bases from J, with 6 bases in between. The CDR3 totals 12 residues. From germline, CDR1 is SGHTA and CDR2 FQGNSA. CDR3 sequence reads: CASSLTRYGYTF. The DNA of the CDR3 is TGTGCCAGCAGCTTAACCCGGTATGGCTACACCTTC.

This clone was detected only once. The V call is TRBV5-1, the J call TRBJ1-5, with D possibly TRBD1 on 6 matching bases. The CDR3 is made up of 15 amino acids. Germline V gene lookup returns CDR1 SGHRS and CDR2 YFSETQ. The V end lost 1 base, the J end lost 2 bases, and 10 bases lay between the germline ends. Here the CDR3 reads CASSLWGPGNQPQHF. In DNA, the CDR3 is TGCGCCAGCAGCTTGTGGGGGCCCGGCAATCAGCCCCAGCATTTT.

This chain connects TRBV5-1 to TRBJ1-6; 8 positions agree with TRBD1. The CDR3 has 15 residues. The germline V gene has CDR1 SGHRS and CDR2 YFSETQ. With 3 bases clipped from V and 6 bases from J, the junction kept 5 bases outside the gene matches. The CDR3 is CASSYSGGGNSPLHF. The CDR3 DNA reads TGCGCCAGCAGCTACTCAGGGGGCGGTAATTCACCCCTCCACTTT. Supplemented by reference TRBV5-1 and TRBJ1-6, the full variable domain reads KAGVTQTPRYLIKTRGQQVTLSCSPISGHRSVSWYQQTPGQGLQFLFEYFSETQRNKGNFPGRFSGRQFSNSRSEMNVSTLELGDSALYLCASSYSGGGNSPLHFGNGTRLTVT.

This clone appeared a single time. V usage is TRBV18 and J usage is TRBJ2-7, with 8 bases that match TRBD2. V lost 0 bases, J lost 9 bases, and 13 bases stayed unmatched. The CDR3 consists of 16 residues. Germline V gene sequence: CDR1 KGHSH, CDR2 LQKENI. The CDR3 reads CASSPPSSGGAWGQYF. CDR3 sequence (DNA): TGTGCCAGCTCACCACCTTCTTCGGGGGGGGCCTGGGGGCAGTACTTC.

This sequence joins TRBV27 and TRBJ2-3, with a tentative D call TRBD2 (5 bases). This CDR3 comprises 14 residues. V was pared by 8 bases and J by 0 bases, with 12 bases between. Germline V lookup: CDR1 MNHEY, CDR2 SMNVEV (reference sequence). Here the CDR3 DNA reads TGTGCCAGCCGGACCCCGGGGAGCACAGATACGCAGTATTTT. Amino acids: CASRTPGSTDTQYF.

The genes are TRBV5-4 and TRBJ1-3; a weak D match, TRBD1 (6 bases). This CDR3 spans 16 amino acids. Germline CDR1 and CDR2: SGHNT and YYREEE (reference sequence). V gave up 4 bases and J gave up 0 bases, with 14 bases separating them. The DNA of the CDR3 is TGTGCCAGCAGCCCGACAGGTCCCAGCTCTGGAAACACCATATATTTT. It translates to CASSPTGPSSGNTIYF.

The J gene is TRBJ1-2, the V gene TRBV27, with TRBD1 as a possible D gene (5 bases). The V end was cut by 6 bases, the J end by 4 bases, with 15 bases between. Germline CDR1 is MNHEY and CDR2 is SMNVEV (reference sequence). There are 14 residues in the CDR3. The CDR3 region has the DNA TGTGCCAGCAGCGCCCGCGACAGACCCTATGGCTACACCTTC. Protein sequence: CASSARDRPYGYTF.

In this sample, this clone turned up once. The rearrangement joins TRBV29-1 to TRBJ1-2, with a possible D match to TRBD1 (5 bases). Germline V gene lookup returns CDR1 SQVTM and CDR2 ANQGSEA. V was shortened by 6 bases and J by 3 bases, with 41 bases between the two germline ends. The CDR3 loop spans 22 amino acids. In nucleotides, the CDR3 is TGCAGCGTCCAAAAGGTTACGGGCGGGAGCGCCCGGGACGGGGTTTTTTACTATGGCTACACCTTC. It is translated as CSVQKVTGGSARDGVFYYGYTF.

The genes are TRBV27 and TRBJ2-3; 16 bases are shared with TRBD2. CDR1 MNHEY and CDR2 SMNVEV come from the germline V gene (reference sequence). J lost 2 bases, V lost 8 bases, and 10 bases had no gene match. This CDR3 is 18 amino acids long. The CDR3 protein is CASLGTSGGARDTDTQYF. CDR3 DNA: TGTGCCAGCTTGGGGACTAGCGGGGGGGCTCGGGACACAGATACGCAGTATTTT.